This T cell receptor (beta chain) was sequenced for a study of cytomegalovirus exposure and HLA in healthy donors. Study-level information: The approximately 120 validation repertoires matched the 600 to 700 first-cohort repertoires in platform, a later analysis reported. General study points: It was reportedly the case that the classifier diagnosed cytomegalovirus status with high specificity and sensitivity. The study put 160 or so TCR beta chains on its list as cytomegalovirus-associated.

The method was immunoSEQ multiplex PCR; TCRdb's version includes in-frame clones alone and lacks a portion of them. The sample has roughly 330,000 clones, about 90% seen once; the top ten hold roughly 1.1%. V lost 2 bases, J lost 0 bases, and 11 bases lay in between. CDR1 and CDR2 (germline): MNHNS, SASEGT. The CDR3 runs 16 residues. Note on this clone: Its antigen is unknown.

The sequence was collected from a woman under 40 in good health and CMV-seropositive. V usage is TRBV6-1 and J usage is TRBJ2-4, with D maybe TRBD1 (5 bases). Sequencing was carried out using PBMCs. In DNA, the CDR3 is TGTGCCAGCAGTGAACTGGGGCCCCTAGCCAAAAACATTCAGTACTTC. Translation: CASSELGPLAKNIQYF.